Sequencing of this TCR beta chain was carried out in a study of cytomegalovirus exposure and HLA in healthy donors. Germline V gene data show CDR1 as MGHDK and CDR2 as SYGVNS. The CDR3 covers 13 residues. V was shortened by 5 bases and J by 3 bases, with 8 bases between the two germline ends. Study conclusions and caveats: TCR beta V- and J-gene trimming, according to a later analysis, was linked to a missense DCLRE1C variant. It was assumed in the presence/absence analyses that sequencing depth was roughly uniform across donors.

As to this clone: The antigen remains unidentified.

13 Jbeta primers and 60 Vbeta primers were used for the PCR. The repertoire was sequenced with immunoSEQ multiplex PCR; TCRdb's copy has only in-frame clones and lacks some. Counted here are 200,000 or so clones, around 73% occurring once; the ten biggest clones make up nearly 3%. The sequence was collected from a woman aged 25 to 39 in good health and CMV-seronegative. The specimen sequenced was PBMCs. The chain uses TRBV25-1 and TRBJ2-1; maybe TRBD1 (5 bases). Here the CDR3 DNA reads TGTGCCAGCAGTCCAGACAGCTACAATGAGCAGTTCTTC. It is translated as CASSPDSYNEQFF.